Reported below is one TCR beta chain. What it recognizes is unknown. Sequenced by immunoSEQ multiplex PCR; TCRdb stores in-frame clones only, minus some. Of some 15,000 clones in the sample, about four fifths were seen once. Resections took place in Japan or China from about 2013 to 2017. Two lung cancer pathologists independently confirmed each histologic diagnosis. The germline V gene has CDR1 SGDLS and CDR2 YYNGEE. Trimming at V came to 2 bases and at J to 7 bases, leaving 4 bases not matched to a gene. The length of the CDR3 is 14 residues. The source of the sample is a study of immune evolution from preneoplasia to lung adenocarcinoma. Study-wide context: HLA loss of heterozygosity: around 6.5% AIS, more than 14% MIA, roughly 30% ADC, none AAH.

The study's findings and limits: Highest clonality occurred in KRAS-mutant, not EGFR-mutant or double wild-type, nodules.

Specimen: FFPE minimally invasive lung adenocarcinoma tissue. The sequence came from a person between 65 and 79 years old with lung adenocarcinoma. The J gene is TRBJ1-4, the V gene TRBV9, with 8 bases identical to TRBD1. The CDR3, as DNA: TGTGCCAGCAGCGTGGGACAGGCGTCTGAAAAACTGTTTTTT. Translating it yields CASSVGQASEKLFF.